One sample yielded the 8 T cell receptor beta chains listed below, sequenced in a study of CXCR3-negative and CXCR3-positive naive CD8 T cells (dated by TCRdb to about 2019). Sequencing was carried out with a NextSeq 550. The Human TCR Profiling Kit (MiLaboratory) was used to make UMI-labeled 5' RACE TRB cDNA libraries. TCRdb reanalyzed the reads, keeping one entry per CDR3 protein sequence and omitting DNA. This sample's clone table shows tens of thousands of distinct CDR3 sequences. The ten largest clones add up to approximately 1% of the sample. The sample was naive CXCR3- CD8+ T cells from blood. According to the study, the label for this sample's cell subset or site signals: CD45RO-CCR7+CD27+CD95- naive CD8+ T cells lacking CXCR3 (TNR3-). The source is a human donor in good health. Some clones in this sample may be carry-over from other donors' samples.

The rearrangement uses TRBV15 and TRBJ2-1; as DNA is missing, the TRBD2 call by TCRdb cannot be tested. CDR1 is LNHNV, CDR2 YYDKDF, per germline (reference sequence). The CDR3 has 14 amino acids. The CDR3 is CATSIGTLGNEQFF.

The CDR3 is CASSSNVPTSGGELFF. The chain couples TRBV6-5 to TRBJ2-2; with no DNA, the TCRdb D assignment of TRBD2 cannot be verified. Germline V CDR1 and CDR2: MNHEY, SVGAGI. The CDR3 spans 16 residues.

V and J are TRBV6-5 and TRBJ1-4. The CDR3 totals 15 residues. Germline V gene sequence: CDR1 MNHEY, CDR2 SVGAGI. The chain's CDR3 is CASSYSGGDGEKLFF.

V is TRBV21-1 and J is TRBJ1-5. TRBV21-1 represents a pseudogene. The CDR3 has 14 amino acids. The CDR3 sequence is CASSKAGVRQPQHF.

J is TRBJ2-7 and V is TRBV5-1; TCRdb picks TRBD1, but there is no DNA to check that call. Germline V gene sequence: CDR1 SGHRS, CDR2 YFSETQ. The CDR3 has 15 amino acids. CDR3: CASSPPGAFIHEQYF.

The chain links TRBV4-1 to TRBJ2-5; TCRdb names TRBD1, which stays unverified in the absence of DNA. Germline V gene sequence: CDR1 MGHRA, CDR2 YSYEKL. This CDR3 has 15 residues. The chain's CDR3 is CASSQVKGQMETQYF.

V usage is TRBV6-2 or TRBV6-3 and J usage is TRBJ2-1; TCRdb gives TRBD1 as the D gene, but with no DNA this cannot be confirmed. The CDR3 sequence is 15 residues long. Germline assignment: CDR1 MNHEY and CDR2 SVGEGT. The CDR3 loop is CASSYAPGTPNEQFF.

The chain carries TRBV7-6 and TRBJ1-6; TCRdb proposes TRBD1, but this gene call is untestable without DNA. Germline CDR1 and CDR2: SGHVS and FNYEAQ. This CDR3 has 14 residues. The chain's CDR3 is CASSPDRAFSPLHF.